The 21 T cell receptor beta chains presented below share a single source sample, sequenced in a study of blood T cell repertoires in COVID-19. Using immunoSEQ multiplex PCR, the repertoire was profiled, and TCRdb retains in-frame clones only, with some absent. The data hold about 220,000 clones, with about nine tenths observed a single time. The sample taken for sequencing was peripheral blood. These receptors originate from a man aged 25 to 45 who had recovered from COVID-19.

The chain carries TRBV18 and TRBJ2-7; TRBD2 is a possible D gene (7 bases). V was clipped by 0 bases and J by 3 bases, with 18 bases between them. The CDR3 runs 17 residues. Germline assignment: CDR1 KGHSH and CDR2 LQKENI. CDR3 DNA: TGTGCCAGCTCACCACCTTCGGGGGGCAGGGCGAACTACGAGCAGTACTTC. Its translation: CASSPPSGGRANYEQYF.

V and J are TRBV6-5 and TRBJ1-2; D uncertain. The CDR3 spans 13 residues. Trimming stripped 7 bases from V and 2 bases from J, with 11 bases between. Germline CDR1 reads MNHEY; CDR2 reads SVGAGI. The CDR3 protein is CASTLDGNYGYTF. In nucleotides, the CDR3 is TGTGCCAGCACCCTTGACGGGAACTATGGCTACACCTTC.

The CDR3 protein is CAVQDPGRGAGYTF. CDR3 in DNA: TGTGCCGTCCAGGACCCAGGGAGGGGGGCTGGCTACACCTTC. The rearrangement joins TRBV28 to TRBJ1-2; D might be TRBD1 (6 bases). Germline values: CDR1 MDHEN, CDR2 SYDVKM. The CDR3 runs to 14 residues. The V and J ends lost 11 bases and 7 bases respectively, with 23 bases between them.

The chain employs TRBV29-1 and TRBJ2-1, with a tentative D call TRBD1 (7 bases). Germline-derived CDR1 and CDR2 are SQVTM and ANQGSEA. V lost 5 bases to trimming and J lost 6 bases, with 20 bases between them. The CDR3 spans 15 residues. The CDR3 nucleotides read TGCAGCGTTAACGGGAGACAGGGTCTTTTCAATGAGCAGTTCTTC. It specifies CSVNGRQGLFNEQFF.

The V and J genes are TRBV12-1 and TRBJ2-7; TRBD1 is taken as the D call from the table, unchecked against the DNA. TRBV12-1 is designated a pseudogene. The CDR3 runs 13 residues. The CDR3 DNA reads TGTGCCAGCAGCCCCTCCACAGCCTACGAGCAGTACTTC. Residues: CASSPSTAYEQYF.

The V and J genes are TRBV6-6 and TRBJ1-2; TRBD1 matches 7 bases. This CDR3 has 11 residues. The germline CDR1 and CDR2 sequences are MNHNY and SVGAGI (reference sequence). The V and J ends lost 4 bases and 8 bases, in that order; junction bases with no gene match: 1. The CDR3 spells CASSLQGGYTF. CDR3 bases: TGTGCCAGCAGTTTACAGGGGGGCTACACCTTC.

The chain carries TRBV4-2 and TRBJ1-1, with D possibly matching TRBD1 (5 bases). CDR3 size: 18 residues. V was shortened by 0 bases and J by 1 base, with 18 bases between the two germline ends. Looked up from germline, CDR1 is LGHNA and CDR2 is YNFKEQ. CDR3 residues: CASSQDTAGRPKNTEAFF. For the CDR3, the DNA is TGTGCCAGCAGCCAAGATACGGCAGGGCGGCCTAAGAACACTGAAGCTTTCTTT.

This clone was found once. This rearrangement joins TRBV5-4 to TRBJ1-2; 10 bases are shared with TRBD1. With 4 bases clipped from V and 8 bases from J, the junction kept 5 bases outside the gene matches. The CDR3 length is 13 residues. Looked up from germline, CDR1 is SGHNT and CDR2 is YYREEE (reference sequence). The CDR3 here is CASSRDRGDGYTF. The CDR3 bases are TGTGCCAGCAGCCGGGACAGGGGCGACGGCTACACCTTC.

This chain joins TRBV7-9 and TRBJ2-3; TRBD2 aligns across 8 bases. This CDR3 has 16 residues. Germline CDR1 and CDR2: SEHNR and FQNEAQ (reference sequence). Trimming at V came to 5 bases and at J to 3 bases, leaving 10 bases not matched to a gene. CDR3 in amino acids: CASSLGGAKITDTQYF. The CDR3 DNA is TGTGCCAGCAGCCTCGGGGGGGCCAAGATAACAGATACGCAGTATTTT.

The chain is built from TRBV18 and TRBJ1-4, with TRBD1 matching over 8 bases. CDR1 and CDR2 from the germline V gene are KGHSH and LQKENI. This CDR3 is built from 16 residues. J gave up 7 bases and V 1 base, and 8 bases lay outside the gene matches. The CDR3 loop reads CASSPRRDRGGEKLFF. The CDR3 DNA sequence: TGTGCCAGCTCACCACGCCGAGACAGGGGAGGTGAAAAACTGTTTTTT.

The rearrangement joins TRBV4-1 to TRBJ1-5, with TRBD1 matching 7 bases. CDR3 length equals 17 residues. The germline gives CDR1 MGHRA, CDR2 YSYEKL. Unmatched junction bases numbered 6, after V lost 0 bases and J lost 1 base. CDR3 bases: TGCGCCAGCAGCCAAGATCGGCAGGGGGTGAGCAATCAGCCCCAGCATTTT. It encodes CASSQDRQGVSNQPQHF.

V is TRBV20-1 and J is TRBJ2-3, with D possibly matching TRBD1 (6 bases). The CDR3 extends over 13 amino acids. V shed 3 bases and J shed 6 bases, with 13 bases lying between them. CDR1 DFQATT and CDR2 SNEGSKA come from the germline V gene (reference sequence). The CDR3, as DNA: TGCAGTGCTAGTTGGACAGCCGCCGATACGCAGTATTTT. Amino acid sequence: CSASWTAADTQYF.

The chain employs TRBV2 and TRBJ2-3; D is undetermined. V was trimmed by 5 bases and J by 1 base, leaving 10 bases between them. Germline V gives CDR1 SNHLY, CDR2 FYNNEI. The CDR3 sequence is 14 residues long. CDR3: CASSPASRTDTQYF. The CDR3 DNA sequence: TGTGCCAGCAGTCCCGCTAGTCGCACAGATACGCAGTATTTT.

This clone was counted a single time. The V and J genes are TRBV27 and TRBJ2-2; D gene ambiguous. CDR1 is MNHEY, CDR2 SMNVEV, per germline (reference sequence). V was cut by 10 bases and J by 2 bases, with 14 bases left in between. CDR3 length: 14 residues. The CDR3 nucleotides read TGTGCCATCTTCCCCGGGTTAAACACCGGGGAGCTGTTTTTT. Protein sequence: CAIFPGLNTGELFF.

The chain uses TRBV15 and TRBJ2-7; 7 bases match TRBD2. Germline lookup yields CDR1 LNHNV and CDR2 YYDKDF (reference sequence). This CDR3 spans 17 amino acids. V shed 1 base and J 4 bases; nucleotides not matched to a gene: 13. The CDR3 bases are TGTGCCACCAGCAGAGGGGGCGTTCGGGGGAGGGTTTACGAGCAGTACTTC. As protein: CATSRGGVRGRVYEQYF.

The gene calls are TRBV5-1 and TRBJ2-7; no firm D call. Germline V gene data show CDR1 as SGHRS and CDR2 as YFSETQ. Trimming removed 5 bases from V and 2 bases from J, with 8 bases in between. The CDR3 has 12 residues. CDR3 in amino acids: CASRADAYEQYF. DNA for the CDR3: TGCGCCAGCAGGGCGGATGCCTACGAGCAGTACTTC.

The rearrangement joins TRBV5-1 to TRBJ2-7; 7 bases align to TRBD2. The CDR3 length is 13 residues. Germline V gene lookup returns CDR1 SGHRS and CDR2 YFSETQ. The V and J ends lost 3 bases and 7 bases, in that order; junction bases with no gene match: 7. The CDR3 coding sequence is TGCGCCAGCAGCTGGGACTATAGTAGGGAGCAGTACTTC. This sequence encodes CASSWDYSREQYF.

J is TRBJ2-7 and V is TRBV19; maybe TRBD1 (6 bases). This CDR3 is 14 amino acids long. Deletions cut 5 bases from V and 3 bases from J, with 14 bases between. Germline CDR1 and CDR2: LNHDA and SQIVND (reference sequence). CDR3 in amino acids: CASSSTGGHYEQYF. The CDR3 coding sequence is TGTGCCAGTAGTTCGACAGGCGGACACTACGAGCAGTACTTC.

The sample holds one count of this clone. This chain connects TRBV19 to TRBJ2-3; D perhaps matches TRBD1 (6 bases). The CDR3 sequence is 15 residues long. The germline gives CDR1 LNHDA, CDR2 SQIVND (reference sequence). Trimming removed 1 base from V and 4 bases from J, with 12 bases in between. CDR3 residues: CASSIVSTGSDTQYF. CDR3 nucleotides: TGTGCCAGTAGTATAGTTAGCACAGGGTCAGATACGCAGTATTTT.

This chain links TRBV6-5 with TRBJ1-2; 7 nucleotides match TRBD1. This CDR3 has 15 residues. J was trimmed by 4 bases and V by 7 bases; bases with no gene match: 12. Germline lookup yields CDR1 MNHEY and CDR2 SVGAGI. This CDR3 reads CASKTRQGKGYGYTF. The CDR3 DNA follows: TGTGCCAGCAAAACCCGACAGGGAAAGGGCTATGGCTACACCTTC.

The V call is TRBV25-1, the J call TRBJ2-7; the match to TRBD1 covers 9 bases. The CDR3 length is 13 residues. V shed 6 bases, J shed 3 bases, and the junction held 3 bases outside the gene matches. Germline V gene data show CDR1 as MGHDK and CDR2 as SYGVNS. The CDR3 region is CASSPGQGYEQYF. The CDR3 DNA sequence: TGTGCCAGCAGCCCGGGACAGGGCTACGAGCAGTACTTC.